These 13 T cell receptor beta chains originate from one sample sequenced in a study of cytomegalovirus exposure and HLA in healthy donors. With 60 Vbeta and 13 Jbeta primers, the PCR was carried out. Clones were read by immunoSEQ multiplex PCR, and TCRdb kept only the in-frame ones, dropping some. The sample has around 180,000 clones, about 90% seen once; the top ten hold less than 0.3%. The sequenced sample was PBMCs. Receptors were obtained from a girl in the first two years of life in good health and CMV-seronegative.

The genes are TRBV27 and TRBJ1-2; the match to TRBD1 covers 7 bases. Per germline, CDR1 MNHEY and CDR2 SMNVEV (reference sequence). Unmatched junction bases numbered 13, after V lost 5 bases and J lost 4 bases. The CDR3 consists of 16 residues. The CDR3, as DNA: TGTGCCAGCAGTCCTCACCCGACAGGGCTGGGCTATGGCTACACCTTC. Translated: CASSPHPTGLGYGYTF.

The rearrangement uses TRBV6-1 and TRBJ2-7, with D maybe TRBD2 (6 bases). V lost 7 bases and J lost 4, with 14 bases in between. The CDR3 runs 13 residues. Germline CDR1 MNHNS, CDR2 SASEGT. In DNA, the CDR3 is TGTGCCAGCAAAACGTCGGGAGATTACGAGCAGTACTTC. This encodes CASKTSGDYEQYF.

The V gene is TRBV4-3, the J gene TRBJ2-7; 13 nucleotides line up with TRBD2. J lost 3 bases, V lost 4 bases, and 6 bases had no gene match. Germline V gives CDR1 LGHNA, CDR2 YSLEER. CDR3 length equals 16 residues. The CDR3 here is CASSRTTSGRIYEQYF. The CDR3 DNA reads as TGCGCCAGCAGCCGTACGACTAGCGGGAGGATCTACGAGCAGTACTTC.

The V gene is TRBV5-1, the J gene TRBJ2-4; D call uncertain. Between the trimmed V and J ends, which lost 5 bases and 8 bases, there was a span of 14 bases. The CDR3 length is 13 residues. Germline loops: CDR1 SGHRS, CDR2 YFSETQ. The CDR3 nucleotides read TGCGCCAGCAGTCACACCCCTCCAGACATTCAGTACTTC. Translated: CASSHTPPDIQYF.

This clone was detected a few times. CDR3 DNA sequence: TGTGCCAGCAGGAGGGGGAGAGCCTATAATTCACCCCTCCACTTT. Translating it yields CASRRGRAYNSPLHF. This chain joins TRBV6-1 and TRBJ1-6; D may be TRBD1 (6 bases). This CDR3 is 15 amino acids long. The V gene's germline CDR1 is MNHNS and CDR2 SASEGT. The V end was cut by 6 bases, the J end by 2 bases, with 11 bases between.

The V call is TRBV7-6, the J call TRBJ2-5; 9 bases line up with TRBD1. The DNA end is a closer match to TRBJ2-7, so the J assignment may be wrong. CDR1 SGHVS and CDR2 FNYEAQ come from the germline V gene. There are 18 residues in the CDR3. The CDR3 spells CASSPHVTGGPGVYEQYF. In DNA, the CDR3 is TGTGCCAGCAGCCCCCATGTGACAGGGGGACCCGGAGTCTACGAGCAGTACTTC.

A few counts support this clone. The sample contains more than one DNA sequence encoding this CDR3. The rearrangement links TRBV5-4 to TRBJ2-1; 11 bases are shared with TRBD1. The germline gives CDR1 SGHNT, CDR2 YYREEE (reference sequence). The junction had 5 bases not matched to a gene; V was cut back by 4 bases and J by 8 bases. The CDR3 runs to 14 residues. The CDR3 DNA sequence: TGTGCCAGCAGCCGTGGACAGGGGGCGGATGAGCAGTTCTTC. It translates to CASSRGQGADEQFF.

CDR3 region: CASSQETASSSYEQYF. The CDR3 region has the DNA TGTGCCAGCAGCCAAGAAACGGCTAGTAGCTCCTACGAGCAGTACTTC. V gene TRBV4-2 combines with J gene TRBJ2-7; D not certain. V was cut by 0 bases and J by 0 bases, with 12 bases left in between. The CDR3 covers 16 residues. Germline CDR1 is LGHNA and CDR2 is YNFKEQ.

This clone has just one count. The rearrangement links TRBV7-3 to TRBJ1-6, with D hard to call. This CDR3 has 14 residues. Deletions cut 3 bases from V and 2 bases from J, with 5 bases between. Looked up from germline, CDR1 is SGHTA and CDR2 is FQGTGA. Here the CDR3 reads CASSFNAYNSPLHF. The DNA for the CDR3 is TGTGCCAGCAGCTTTAATGCCTATAATTCACCCCTCCACTTT.

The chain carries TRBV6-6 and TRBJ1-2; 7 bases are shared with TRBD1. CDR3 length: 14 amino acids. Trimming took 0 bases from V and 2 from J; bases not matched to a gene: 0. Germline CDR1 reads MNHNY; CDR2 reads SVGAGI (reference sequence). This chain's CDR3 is CASSYSGQNYGYTF. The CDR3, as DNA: TGTGCCAGCAGTTACTCGGGACAGAACTATGGCTACACCTTC.

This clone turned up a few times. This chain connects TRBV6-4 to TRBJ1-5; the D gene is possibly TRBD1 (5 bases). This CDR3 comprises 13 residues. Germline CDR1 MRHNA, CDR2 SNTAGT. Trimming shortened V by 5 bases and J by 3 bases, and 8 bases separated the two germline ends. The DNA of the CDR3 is TGTGCCAGCAGTCGAGGACACAATCAGCCCCAGCATTTT. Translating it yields CASSRGHNQPQHF.

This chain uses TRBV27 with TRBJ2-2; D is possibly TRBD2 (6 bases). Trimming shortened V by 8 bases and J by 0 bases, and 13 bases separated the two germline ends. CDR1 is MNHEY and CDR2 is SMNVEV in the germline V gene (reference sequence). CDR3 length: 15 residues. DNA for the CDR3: TGTGCCAGCCGACGACGCGGGACGAACACCGGGGAGCTGTTTTTT. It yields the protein CASRRRGTNTGELFF.

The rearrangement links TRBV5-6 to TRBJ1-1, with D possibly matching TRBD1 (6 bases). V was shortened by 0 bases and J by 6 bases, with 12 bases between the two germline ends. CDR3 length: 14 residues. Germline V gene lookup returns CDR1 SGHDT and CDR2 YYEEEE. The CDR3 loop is CASSLARGGPEAFF. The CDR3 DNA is TGTGCCAGCAGCTTGGCGAGGGGGGGGCCTGAAGCTTTCTTT. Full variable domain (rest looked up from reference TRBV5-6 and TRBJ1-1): DAGVTQSPTHLIKTRGQQVTLRCSPKSGHDTVSWYQQALGQGPQFIFQYYEEEERQRGNFPDRFSGHQFPNYSSELNVNALLLGDSALYLCASSLARGGPEAFFGQGTRLTVV.